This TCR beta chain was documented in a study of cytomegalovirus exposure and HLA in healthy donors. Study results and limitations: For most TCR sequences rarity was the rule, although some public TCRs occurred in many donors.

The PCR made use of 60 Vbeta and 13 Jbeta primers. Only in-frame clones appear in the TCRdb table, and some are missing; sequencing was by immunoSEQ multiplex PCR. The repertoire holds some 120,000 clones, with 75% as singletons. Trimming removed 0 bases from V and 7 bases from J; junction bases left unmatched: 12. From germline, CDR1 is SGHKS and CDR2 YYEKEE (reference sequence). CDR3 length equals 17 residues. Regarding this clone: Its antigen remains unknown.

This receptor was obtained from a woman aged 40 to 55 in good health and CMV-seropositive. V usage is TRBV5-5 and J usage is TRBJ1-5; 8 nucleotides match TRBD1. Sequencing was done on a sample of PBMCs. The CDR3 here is CASSLVPAGGKEQPQHF. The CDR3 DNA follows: TGTGCCAGCAGCTTGGTTCCTGCAGGGGGCAAGGAACAGCCCCAGCATTTT.